The 20 T cell receptor beta chains below come from one sample, sequenced in a study of T cells in localized non-small cell lung cancer. Assay used: immunoSEQ multiplex PCR; TCRdb lists only in-frame clones, some missing. Here the sample spans 30,000 to 40,000 clones, roughly 88% being singletons. This specimen was peripheral blood mononuclear cells, taken before any cancer treatment. These TCRs come from a male donor older than 55 with stage II lung adenocarcinoma.

V is TRBV6-1 and J is TRBJ1-1, with D unresolved. The V end was cut by 1 base, the J end by 1 base, with 10 bases between. Germline V gene lookup returns CDR1 MNHNS and CDR2 SASEGT. CDR3 length: 15 residues. CDR3 loop: CASSEVISRNTEAFF. CDR3 DNA sequence: TGTGCCAGCAGTGAAGTTATCAGTAGGAACACTGAAGCTTTCTTT.

The chain has TRBV21-1 and TRBJ2-7. TRBV21-1 is an annotated pseudogene. The CDR3 loop spans 15 amino acids. Written as DNA, the CDR3 is TGTGCCAGCGAAACCCGGGGGCGGATACTCTACGAGCAGTACTTC. Translating gives CASETRGRILYEQYF.

The V call is TRBV7-3, the J call TRBJ2-5; 11 nucleotides align to TRBD1. CDR1 and CDR2 (germline): SGHTA, FQGTGA. This CDR3 contains 14 residues. With 4 bases clipped from V and 3 bases from J, the junction kept 1 base outside the gene matches. The CDR3 loop is CASSWTGGEETQYF. The CDR3 DNA is TGTGCCAGCAGCTGGACAGGGGGCGAAGAGACCCAGTACTTC.

The chain carries TRBV7-2 and TRBJ1-1; perhaps TRBD1 as D (5 bases). V lost 3 bases and J lost 3, with 11 bases in between. The CDR3 spans 14 residues. Per germline, CDR1 SGHTA and CDR2 FQGNSA. CDR3 sequence (DNA): TGTGCCAGCAGCTTCCAGGGTGGAGACACTGAAGCTTTCTTT. It translates to CASSFQGGDTEAFF.

J is TRBJ1-1 and V is TRBV7-2; 7 bases map to TRBD1. V dropped 1 base and J dropped 4; count of bases not matched to a gene: 3. The CDR3 contains 14 residues. Germline-derived CDR1 and CDR2 are SGHTA and FQGNSA. The CDR3 spells CASSLVSGGTEAFF. The DNA for the CDR3 is TGTGCCAGCAGCTTAGTTTCAGGGGGCACTGAAGCTTTCTTT.

For the CDR3, the DNA is TGTGCCAGCAGCCCTGGGGGGCCTCTAGACTCCTACGAGCAGTACTTC. Its translation is CASSPGGPLDSYEQYF. The rearrangement joins TRBV5-4 to TRBJ2-7; possibly TRBD1 or TRBD2 for D (6 bases each). The CDR3 contains 16 residues. V was trimmed by 4 bases and J by 0 bases, leaving 17 bases between them. The V gene's germline CDR1 is SGHNT and CDR2 YYREEE (reference sequence).

CDR3 region: CASSLDSINTEAFF. The DNA of the CDR3 is TGTGCCAGCAGTTTGGACTCAATCAACACTGAAGCTTTCTTT. The V call is TRBV27, the J call TRBJ1-1; D gene unclear. Germline V gives CDR1 MNHEY, CDR2 SMNVEV (reference sequence). Trimming removed 3 bases at V and 2 bases at J, with 10 bases between. CDR3 length: 14 amino acids.

The chain's CDR3 is CASSILGTDGYTF. The CDR3 DNA reads as TGTGCCAGTAGTATATTAGGGACAGATGGCTACACCTTC. This rearrangement joins TRBV19 to TRBJ1-2, with 7 bases aligning to TRBD1. Germline V gene lookup returns CDR1 LNHDA and CDR2 SQIVND (reference sequence). The trim removed 2 bases at V and 6 bases at J, leaving 3 bases unmatched. This CDR3 is 13 amino acids long.

This sequence joins TRBV11-2 and TRBJ1-1, with D perhaps TRBD1 (5 bases). The germline gives CDR1 SGHAT, CDR2 FQNNGV. There are 14 residues in the CDR3. The V end was cut by 5 bases, the J end by 1 base, with 11 bases between. The CDR3 sequence: CASSLLGANTEAFF. Here the CDR3 DNA reads TGTGCCAGCAGCCTCCTTGGGGCGAACACTGAAGCTTTCTTT.

The chain employs TRBV2 and TRBJ1-1; D is undetermined. Germline lookup yields CDR1 SNHLY and CDR2 FYNNEI. The CDR3 consists of 13 residues. With 4 bases removed from V and 3 bases from J, the gap between germline ends came to 9 bases. Here the CDR3 DNA reads TGTGCCAGCAGTGTATTGGGGTACACTGAAGCTTTCTTT. Translation: CASSVLGYTEAFF. The variable domain in full, completed from reference TRBV2 and TRBJ1-1, reads EPEVTQTPSHQVTQMGQEVILRCVPISNHLYFYWYRQILGQKVEFLVSFYNNEISEKSEIFDDQFSVERPDGSNFTLKIRSTKLEDSAMYFCASSVLGYTEAFFGQGTRLTVV.

The genes are TRBV28 and TRBJ2-3, with 8 bases lining up with TRBD2. The CDR3 is 16 residues long. The ends lost 3 bases at V and 5 bases at J; junction bases unmatched: 10. Germline V gene sequence: CDR1 MDHEN, CDR2 SYDVKM. The CDR3 reads CASSLNSEREKDTQYF. The CDR3 DNA sequence: TGTGCCAGCAGTTTGAATAGCGAGCGGGAGAAAGATACGCAGTATTTT.

The gene calls are TRBV5-1 and TRBJ2-7; D not resolved. This CDR3 contains 12 residues. Germline CDR1 reads SGHRS; CDR2 reads YFSETQ. V lost 2 bases, J lost 2 bases, and 5 bases lay in between. The CDR3 reads CASSFTAYEQYF. Here the CDR3 DNA reads TGCGCCAGCAGCTTTACAGCCTACGAGCAGTACTTC. Supplemented by reference TRBV5-1 and TRBJ2-7, the full variable domain reads KAGVTQTPRYLIKTRGQQVTLSCSPISGHRSVSWYQQTPGQGLQFLFEYFSETQRNKGNFPGRFSGRQFSNSRSEMNVSTLELGDSALYLCASSFTAYEQYFGPGTRLTVT.

This chain uses TRBV19 with TRBJ2-5; D gene uncertain. This CDR3 has 15 residues. The germline V and J ends were trimmed by 8 bases and 0 bases, with 16 bases remaining between them. Germline lookup yields CDR1 LNHDA and CDR2 SQIVND (reference sequence). For the CDR3, the DNA is TGTGCCAGTGGCCCCCTTATGGGTAACCAAGAGACCCAGTACTTC. Translated: CASGPLMGNQETQYF.

The chain has TRBV25-1 and TRBJ2-7, with TRBD1 as a possible D gene (5 bases). Trimming took 3 bases from V and 0 from J, leaving 9 bases between them. In germline, CDR1 is MGHDK, CDR2 SYGVNS. The CDR3 contains 14 residues. The CDR3 nucleotides read TGTGCCAGCAGTGACCAACAGGCCTCCTACGAGCAGTACTTC. This gives the protein CASSDQQASYEQYF.

The chain couples TRBV9 to TRBJ2-2; D remains ambiguous. The CDR3 is 13 amino acids. Germline V lookup: CDR1 SGDLS, CDR2 YYNGEE. Trimming cost V 0 bases and J 7 bases, with 7 bases left between them. The CDR3 sequence is CASSVGPGGELFF. The CDR3, as DNA: TGTGCCAGCAGCGTAGGGCCGGGCGGGGAGCTGTTTTTT.

The V and J genes are TRBV7-9 and TRBJ2-3; weak D call: TRBD2 (6 bases). The germline gives CDR1 SEHNR, CDR2 FQNEAQ (reference sequence). The CDR3 contains 15 residues. V lost 1 base to trimming and J lost 7 bases, with 15 bases between them. CDR3 DNA: TGTGCCAGCAGCTTAGAGGGACTGGCAGTGAATACGCAGTATTTT. Amino acids: CASSLEGLAVNTQYF.

The chain carries TRBV28 and TRBJ1-3; TRBD1 matches 8 bases. V lost 4 bases and J lost 3; bases outside the gene matches: 2. The CDR3 is 14 amino acids. Germline-derived CDR1 and CDR2 are MDHEN and SYDVKM. The CDR3 region is CASSSRGLGNTIYF. The CDR3 nucleotides are TGTGCCAGCAGTTCCAGGGGGCTTGGAAACACCATATATTTT. Supplemented by reference TRBV28 and TRBJ1-3, the full variable domain reads DVKVTQSSRYLVKRTGEKVFLECVQDMDHENMFWYRQDPGLGLRLIYFSYDVKMKEKGDIPEGYSVSREKKERFSLILESASTNQTSMYLCASSSRGLGNTIYFGEGSWLTVV.

The chain joins TRBV2 to TRBJ2-3, with 9 bases aligning to TRBD2. Germline CDR1 and CDR2: SNHLY and FYNNEI. The CDR3 consists of 14 residues. Trimming at V came to 7 bases and at J to 6 bases, leaving 8 bases not matched to a gene. The CDR3 sequence: CASNSREGEDTQYF. CDR3 in DNA: TGTGCCAGCAACTCGCGGGAGGGCGAGGATACGCAGTATTTT.

This rearrangement joins TRBV5-5 to TRBJ1-1; no clear D gene. Germline-derived CDR1 and CDR2 are SGHKS and YYEKEE (reference sequence). The V gene lost 1 base and the J gene lost 4 bases, with 11 bases spanning the gap. This CDR3 is built from 14 residues. CDR3 nucleotide sequence: TGTGCCAGCAGCTTGTGGCTATCAGTCACTGAAGCTTTCTTT. It codes for CASSLWLSVTEAFF.

The chain has TRBV7-8 and TRBJ2-7; 9 nucleotides agree with TRBD1. CDR3 size: 15 residues. J was trimmed by 4 bases and V by 1 base; bases with no gene match: 5. Germline V gene data show CDR1 as SGHVS and CDR2 as FQNEAQ. Written as DNA, the CDR3 is TGTGCCAGCAGCTTAGTGGGACAGGGTTCGTACGAGCAGTACTTC. This gives the protein CASSLVGQGSYEQYF.